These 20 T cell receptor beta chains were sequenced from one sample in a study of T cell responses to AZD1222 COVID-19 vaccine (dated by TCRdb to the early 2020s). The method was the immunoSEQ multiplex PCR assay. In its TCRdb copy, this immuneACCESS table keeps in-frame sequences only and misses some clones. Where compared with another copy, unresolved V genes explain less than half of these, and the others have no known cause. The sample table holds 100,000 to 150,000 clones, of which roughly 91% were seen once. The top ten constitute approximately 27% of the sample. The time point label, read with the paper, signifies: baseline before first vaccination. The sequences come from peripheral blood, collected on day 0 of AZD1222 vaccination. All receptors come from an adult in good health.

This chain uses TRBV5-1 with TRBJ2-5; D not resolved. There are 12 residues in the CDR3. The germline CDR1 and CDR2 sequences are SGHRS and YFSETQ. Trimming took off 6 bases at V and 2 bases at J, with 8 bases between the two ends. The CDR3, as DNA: TGCGCCAGCACTGAATCACAAGAGACCCAGTACTTC. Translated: CASTESQETQYF.

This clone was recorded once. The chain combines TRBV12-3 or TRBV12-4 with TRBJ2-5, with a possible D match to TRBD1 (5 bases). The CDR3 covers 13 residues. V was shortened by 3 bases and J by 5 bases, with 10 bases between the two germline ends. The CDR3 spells CASSLGRYETQYF. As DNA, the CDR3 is TGTGCCAGCAGTTTGGGGCGGTATGAGACCCAGTACTTC.

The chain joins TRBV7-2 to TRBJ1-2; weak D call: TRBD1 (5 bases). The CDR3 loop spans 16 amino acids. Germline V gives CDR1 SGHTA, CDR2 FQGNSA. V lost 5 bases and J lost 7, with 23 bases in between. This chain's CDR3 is CASSPGMGPGLGGYTF. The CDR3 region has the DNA TGTGCCAGCAGCCCGGGTATGGGGCCGGGGTTAGGTGGCTACACCTTC.

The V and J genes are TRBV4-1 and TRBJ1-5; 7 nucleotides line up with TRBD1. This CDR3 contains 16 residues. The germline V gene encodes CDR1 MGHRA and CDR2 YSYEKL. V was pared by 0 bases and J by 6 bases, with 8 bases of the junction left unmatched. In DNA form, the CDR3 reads TGCGCCAGCAGCCAAGAGACAGGGAAGCGGGGTCAGCCCCAGCATTTT. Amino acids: CASSQETGKRGQPQHF.

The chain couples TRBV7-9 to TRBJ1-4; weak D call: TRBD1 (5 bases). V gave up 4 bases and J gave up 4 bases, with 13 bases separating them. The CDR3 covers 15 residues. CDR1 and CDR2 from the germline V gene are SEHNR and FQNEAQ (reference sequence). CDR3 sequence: CASSYSGTHNEKLFF. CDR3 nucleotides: TGTGCCAGCAGCTACTCCGGGACTCATAATGAAAAACTGTTTTTT.

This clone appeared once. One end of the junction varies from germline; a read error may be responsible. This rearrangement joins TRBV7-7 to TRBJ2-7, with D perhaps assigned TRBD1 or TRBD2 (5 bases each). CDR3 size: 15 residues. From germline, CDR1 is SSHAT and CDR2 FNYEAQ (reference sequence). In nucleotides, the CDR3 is TGTGCTAGCAGCTTATTACTAGGGGCCTCCTACGAGCAGTACTTC. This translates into CASSLLLGASYEQYF.

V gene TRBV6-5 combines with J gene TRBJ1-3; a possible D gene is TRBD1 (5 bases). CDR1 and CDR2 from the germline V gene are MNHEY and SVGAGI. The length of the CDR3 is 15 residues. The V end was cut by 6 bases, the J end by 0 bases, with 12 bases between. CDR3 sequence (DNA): TGTGCCAGCAGCCTTGGACATTTCTCTGGAAACACCATATATTTT. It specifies CASSLGHFSGNTIYF.

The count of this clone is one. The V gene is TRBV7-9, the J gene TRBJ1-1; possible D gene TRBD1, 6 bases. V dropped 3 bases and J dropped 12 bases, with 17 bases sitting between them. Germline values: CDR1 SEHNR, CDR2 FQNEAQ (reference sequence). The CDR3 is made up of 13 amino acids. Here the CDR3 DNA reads TGTGCCAGCAGCTTGTACTCGGGGGGCATTTCTTTCTTT. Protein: CASSLYSGGISFF.

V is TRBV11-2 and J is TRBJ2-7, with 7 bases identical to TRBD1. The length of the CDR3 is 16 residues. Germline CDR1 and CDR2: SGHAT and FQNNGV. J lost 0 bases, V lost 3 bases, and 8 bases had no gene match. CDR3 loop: CASSFTGTVASYEQYF. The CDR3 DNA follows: TGTGCCAGCAGCTTCACCGGGACAGTGGCCTCCTACGAGCAGTACTTC.

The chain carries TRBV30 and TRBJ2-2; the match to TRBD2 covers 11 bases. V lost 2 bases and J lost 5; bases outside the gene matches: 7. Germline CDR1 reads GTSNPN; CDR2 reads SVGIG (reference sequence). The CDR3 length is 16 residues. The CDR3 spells CAWSPIAGGPTGELFF. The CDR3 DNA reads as TGTGCCTGGAGTCCAATAGCGGGAGGGCCTACCGGGGAGCTGTTTTTT.

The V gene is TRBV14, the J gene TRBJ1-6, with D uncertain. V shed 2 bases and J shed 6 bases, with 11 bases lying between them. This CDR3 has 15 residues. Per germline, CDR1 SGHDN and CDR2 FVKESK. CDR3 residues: CASSQFGGFNSPLHF. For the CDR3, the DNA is TGTGCCAGCAGCCAATTCGGCGGATTTAATTCACCCCTCCACTTT. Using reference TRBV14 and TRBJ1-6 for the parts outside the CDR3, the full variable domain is EAGVTQFPSHSVIEKGQTVTLRCDPISGHDNLYWYRRVMGKEIKFLLHFVKESKQDESGMPNNRFLAERTGGTYSTLKVQPAELEDSGVYFCASSQFGGFNSPLHFGNGTRLTVT.

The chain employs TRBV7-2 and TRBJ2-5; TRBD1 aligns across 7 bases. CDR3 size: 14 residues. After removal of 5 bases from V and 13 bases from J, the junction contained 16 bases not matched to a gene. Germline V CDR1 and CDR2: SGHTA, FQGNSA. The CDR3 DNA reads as TGTGCCAGCAGCACAGGGGTGGTGAAGGAGTTATGGTACTTC. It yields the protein CASSTGVVKELWYF.

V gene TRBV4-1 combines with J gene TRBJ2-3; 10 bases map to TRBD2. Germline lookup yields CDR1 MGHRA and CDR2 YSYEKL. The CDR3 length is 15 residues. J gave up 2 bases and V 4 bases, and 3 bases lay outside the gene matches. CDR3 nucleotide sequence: TGCGCCAGCAGCCTAGCGGGGGGCGTCACAGATACGCAGTATTTT. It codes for CASSLAGGVTDTQYF.

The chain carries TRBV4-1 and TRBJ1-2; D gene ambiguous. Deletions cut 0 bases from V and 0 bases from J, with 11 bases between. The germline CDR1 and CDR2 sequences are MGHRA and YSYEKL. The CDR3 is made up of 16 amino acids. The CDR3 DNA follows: TGCGCCAGCAGCCAAGACCATTATCGATCTAACTATGGCTACACCTTC. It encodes CASSQDHYRSNYGYTF.

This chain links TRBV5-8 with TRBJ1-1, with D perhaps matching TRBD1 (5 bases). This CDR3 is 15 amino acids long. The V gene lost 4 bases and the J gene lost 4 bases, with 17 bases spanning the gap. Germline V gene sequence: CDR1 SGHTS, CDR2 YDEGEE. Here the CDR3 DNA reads TGTGCCAGCAGCGAAAAACCAGGGTTGGGCACTGAAGCTTTCTTT. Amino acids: CASSEKPGLGTEAFF. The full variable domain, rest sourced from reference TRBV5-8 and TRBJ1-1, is EAGVTQSPTHLIKTRGQQATLRCSPISGHTSVYWYQQALGLGLQFLLWYDEGEERNRGNFPPRFSGRQFPNYSSELNVNALELEDSALYLCASSEKPGLGTEAFFGQGTRLTVV.

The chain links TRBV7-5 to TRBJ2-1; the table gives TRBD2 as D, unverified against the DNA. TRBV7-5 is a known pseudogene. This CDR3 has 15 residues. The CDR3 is CARSLDREGRNEQFF. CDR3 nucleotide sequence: TGTGCCAGAAGCTTAGACCGGGAGGGCCGGAATGAGCAGTTCTTC.

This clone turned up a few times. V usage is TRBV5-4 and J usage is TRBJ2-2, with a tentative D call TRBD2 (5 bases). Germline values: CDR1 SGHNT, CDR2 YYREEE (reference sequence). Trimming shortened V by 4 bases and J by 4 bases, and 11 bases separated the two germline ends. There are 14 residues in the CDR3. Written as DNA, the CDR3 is TGTGCCAGCAGCGGAGGAGTCAGCACCGGGGAGCTGTTTTTT. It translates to CASSGGVSTGELFF.

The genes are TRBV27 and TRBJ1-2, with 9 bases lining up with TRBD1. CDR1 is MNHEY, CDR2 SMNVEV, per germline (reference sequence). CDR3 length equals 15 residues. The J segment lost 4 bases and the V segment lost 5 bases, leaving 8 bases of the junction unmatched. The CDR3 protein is CASSTGQGRIYGYTF. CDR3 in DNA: TGTGCCAGCAGTACTGGACAGGGGAGGATCTATGGCTACACCTTC.

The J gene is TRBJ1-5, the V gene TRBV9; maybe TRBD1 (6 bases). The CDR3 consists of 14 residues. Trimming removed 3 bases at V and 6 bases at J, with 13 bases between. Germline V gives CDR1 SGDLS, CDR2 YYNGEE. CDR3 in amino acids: CASSETGGSQPQHF. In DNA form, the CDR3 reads TGTGCCAGCAGCGAGACAGGAGGCAGTCAGCCCCAGCATTTT.

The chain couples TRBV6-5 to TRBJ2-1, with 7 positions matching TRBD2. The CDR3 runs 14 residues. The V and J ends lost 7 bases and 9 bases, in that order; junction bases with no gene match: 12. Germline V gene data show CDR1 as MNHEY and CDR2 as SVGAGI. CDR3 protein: CASTGPAGESEQFF. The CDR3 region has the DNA TGTGCCAGCACCGGACCCGCGGGGGAAAGTGAGCAGTTCTTC.